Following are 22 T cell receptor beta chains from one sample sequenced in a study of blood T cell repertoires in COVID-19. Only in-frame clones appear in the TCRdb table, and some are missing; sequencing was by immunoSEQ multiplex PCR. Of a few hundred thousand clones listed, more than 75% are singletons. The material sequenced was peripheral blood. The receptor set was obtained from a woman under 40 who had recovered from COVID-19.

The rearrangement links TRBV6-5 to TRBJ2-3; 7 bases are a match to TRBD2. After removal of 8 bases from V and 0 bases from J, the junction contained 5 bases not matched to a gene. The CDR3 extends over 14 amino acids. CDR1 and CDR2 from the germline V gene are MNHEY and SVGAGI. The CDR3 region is CASLLATSTDTQYF. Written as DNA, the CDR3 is TGTGCCAGCTTACTAGCGACCAGCACAGATACGCAGTATTTT.

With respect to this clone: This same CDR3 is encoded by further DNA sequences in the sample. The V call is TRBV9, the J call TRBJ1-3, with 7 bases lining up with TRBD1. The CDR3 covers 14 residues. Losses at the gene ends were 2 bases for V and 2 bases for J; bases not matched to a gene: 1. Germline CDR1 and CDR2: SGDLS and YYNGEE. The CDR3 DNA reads TGTGCCAGCAGCGTCGGACAGGCTGGAAACACCATATATTTT. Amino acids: CASSVGQAGNTIYF.

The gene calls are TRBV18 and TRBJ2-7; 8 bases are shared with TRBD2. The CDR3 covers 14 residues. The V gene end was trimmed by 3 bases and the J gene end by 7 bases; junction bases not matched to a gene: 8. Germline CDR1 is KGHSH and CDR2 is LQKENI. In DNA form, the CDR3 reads TGTGCCAGCTCACCGGGACTAGGATCGGGTGAGCAGTACTTC. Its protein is CASSPGLGSGEQYF.

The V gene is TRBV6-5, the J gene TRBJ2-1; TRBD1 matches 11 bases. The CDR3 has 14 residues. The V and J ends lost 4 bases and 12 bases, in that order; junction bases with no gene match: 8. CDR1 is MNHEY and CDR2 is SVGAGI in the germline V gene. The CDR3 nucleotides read TGTGCCAGCAGTTCCCCGGACAGGGGGCAAGGGCAGTTCTTC. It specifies CASSSPDRGQGQFF.

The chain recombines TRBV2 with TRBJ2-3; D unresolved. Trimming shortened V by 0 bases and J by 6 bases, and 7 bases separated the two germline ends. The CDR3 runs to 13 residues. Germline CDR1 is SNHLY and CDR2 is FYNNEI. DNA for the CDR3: TGTGCCAGCAGTGAAGCGCTTGCGGATACGCAGTATTTT. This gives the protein CASSEALADTQYF.

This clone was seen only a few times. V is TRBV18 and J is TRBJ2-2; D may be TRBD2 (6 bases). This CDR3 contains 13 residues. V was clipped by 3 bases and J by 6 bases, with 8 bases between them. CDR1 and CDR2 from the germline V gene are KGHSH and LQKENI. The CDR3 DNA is TGTGCCAGCTCACCGTCGGGGGCCGGGGAGCTGTTTTTT. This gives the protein CASSPSGAGELFF.

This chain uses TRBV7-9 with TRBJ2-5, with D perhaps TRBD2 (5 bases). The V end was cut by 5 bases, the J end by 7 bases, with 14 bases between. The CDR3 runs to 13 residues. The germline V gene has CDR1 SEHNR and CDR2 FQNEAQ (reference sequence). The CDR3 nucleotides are TGTGCCAGCAGCCAAGACGGGGTCGGGACCCAGTACTTC. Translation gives CASSQDGVGTQYF.

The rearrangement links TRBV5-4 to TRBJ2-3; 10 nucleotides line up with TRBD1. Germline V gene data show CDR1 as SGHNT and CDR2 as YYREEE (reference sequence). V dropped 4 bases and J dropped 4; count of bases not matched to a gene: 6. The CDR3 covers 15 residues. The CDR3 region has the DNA TGTGCCAGCAGCGCCGGGACAGGGGACGCAGATACGCAGTATTTT. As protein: CASSAGTGDADTQYF.

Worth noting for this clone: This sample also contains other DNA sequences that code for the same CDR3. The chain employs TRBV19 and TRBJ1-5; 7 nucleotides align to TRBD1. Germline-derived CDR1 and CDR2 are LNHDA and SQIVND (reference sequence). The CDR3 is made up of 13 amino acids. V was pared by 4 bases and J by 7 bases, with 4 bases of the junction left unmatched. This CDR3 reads CASSTTGDQPQHF. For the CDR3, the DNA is TGTGCCAGTAGTACAACAGGGGACCAGCCCCAGCATTTT.

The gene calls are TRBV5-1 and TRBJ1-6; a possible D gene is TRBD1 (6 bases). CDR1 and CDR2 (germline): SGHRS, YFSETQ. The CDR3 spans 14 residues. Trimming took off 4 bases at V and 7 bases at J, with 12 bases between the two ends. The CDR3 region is CASSGDKANSPLHF. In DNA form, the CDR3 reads TGCGCCAGCAGCGGGGACAAGGCCAATTCACCCCTCCACTTT.

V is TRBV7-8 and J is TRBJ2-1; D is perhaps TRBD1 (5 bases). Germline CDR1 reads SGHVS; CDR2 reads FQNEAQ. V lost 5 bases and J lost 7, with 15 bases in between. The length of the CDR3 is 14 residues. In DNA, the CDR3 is TGTGCCAGCAGCCGAGTGCAGGGTATGAATGAGCAGTTCTTC. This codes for CASSRVQGMNEQFF.

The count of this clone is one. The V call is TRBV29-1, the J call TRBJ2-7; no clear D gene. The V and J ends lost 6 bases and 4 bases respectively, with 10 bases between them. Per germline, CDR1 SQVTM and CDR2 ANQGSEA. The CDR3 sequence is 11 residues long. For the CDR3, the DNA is TGCAGCGTGAGGATTTCTTACGAGCAGTACTTC. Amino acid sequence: CSVRISYEQYF.

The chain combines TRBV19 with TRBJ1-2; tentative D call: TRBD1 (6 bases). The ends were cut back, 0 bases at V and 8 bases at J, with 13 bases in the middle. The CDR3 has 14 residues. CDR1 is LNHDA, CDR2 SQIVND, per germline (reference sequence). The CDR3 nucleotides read TGTGCCAGTAGTATAGAGGGGGCAGCCGCCGGCTACACCTTC. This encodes CASSIEGAAAGYTF.

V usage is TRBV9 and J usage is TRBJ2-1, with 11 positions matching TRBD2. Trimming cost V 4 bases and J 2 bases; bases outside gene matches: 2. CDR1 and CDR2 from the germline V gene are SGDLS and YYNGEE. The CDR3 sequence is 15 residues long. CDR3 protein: CASSLLAGAYNEQFF. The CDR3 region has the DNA TGTGCCAGCAGCCTACTAGCGGGAGCCTACAATGAGCAGTTCTTC.

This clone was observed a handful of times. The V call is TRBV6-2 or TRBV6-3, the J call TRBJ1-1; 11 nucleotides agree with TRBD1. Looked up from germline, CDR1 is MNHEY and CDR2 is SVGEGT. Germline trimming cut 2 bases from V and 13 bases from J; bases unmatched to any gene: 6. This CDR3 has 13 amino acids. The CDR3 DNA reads TGTGCCAGCAGTTACGTGGACAGGGGGCACGTTTTCTTT. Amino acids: CASSYVDRGHVFF.

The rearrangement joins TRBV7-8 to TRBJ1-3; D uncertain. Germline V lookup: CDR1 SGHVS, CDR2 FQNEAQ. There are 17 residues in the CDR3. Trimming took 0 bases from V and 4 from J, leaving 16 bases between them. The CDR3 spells CASSLASRPAGGNTIYF. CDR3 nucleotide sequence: TGTGCCAGCAGCTTAGCCTCGCGGCCGGCGGGAGGAAACACCATATATTTT. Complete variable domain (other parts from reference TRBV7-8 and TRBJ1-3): GAGVSQSPRYKVAKRGQDVALRCDPISGHVSLFWYQQALGQGPEFLTYFQNEAQLDKSGLPSDRFFAERPEGSVSTLKIQRTQQEDSAVYLCASSLASRPAGGNTIYFGEGSWLTVV.

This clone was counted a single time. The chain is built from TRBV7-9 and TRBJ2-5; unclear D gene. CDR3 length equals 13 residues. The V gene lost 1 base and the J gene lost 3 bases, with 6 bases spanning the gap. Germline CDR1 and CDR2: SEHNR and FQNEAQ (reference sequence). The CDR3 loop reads CASSLVAEETQYF. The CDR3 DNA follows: TGTGCCAGCAGCTTAGTAGCAGAAGAGACCCAGTACTTC.

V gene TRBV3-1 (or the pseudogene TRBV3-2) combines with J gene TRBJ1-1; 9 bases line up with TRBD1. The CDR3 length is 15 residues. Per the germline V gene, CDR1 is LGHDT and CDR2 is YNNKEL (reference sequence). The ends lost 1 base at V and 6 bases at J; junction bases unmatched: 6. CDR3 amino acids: CASSQADRGRAEAFF. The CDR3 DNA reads TGTGCCAGCAGCCAAGCAGACAGGGGGAGGGCTGAAGCTTTCTTT.

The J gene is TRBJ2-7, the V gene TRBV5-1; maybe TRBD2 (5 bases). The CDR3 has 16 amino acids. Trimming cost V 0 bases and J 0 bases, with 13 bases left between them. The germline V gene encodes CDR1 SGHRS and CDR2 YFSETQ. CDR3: CASSLGRSSSSYEQYF. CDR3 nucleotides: TGCGCCAGCAGCTTGGGGAGGAGTTCCAGCTCCTACGAGCAGTACTTC.

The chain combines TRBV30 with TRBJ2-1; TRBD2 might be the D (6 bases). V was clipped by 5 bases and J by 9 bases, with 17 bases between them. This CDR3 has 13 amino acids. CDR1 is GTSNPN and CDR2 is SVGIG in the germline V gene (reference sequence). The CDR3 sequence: CAWAGTRRGEQFF. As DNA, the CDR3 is TGTGCCTGGGCCGGGACTCGTCGGGGTGAGCAGTTCTTC.

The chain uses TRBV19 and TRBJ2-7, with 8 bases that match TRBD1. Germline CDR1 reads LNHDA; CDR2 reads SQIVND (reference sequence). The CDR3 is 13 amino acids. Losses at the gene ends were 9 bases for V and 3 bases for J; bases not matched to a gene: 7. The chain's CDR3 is CASGQGDGYEQYF. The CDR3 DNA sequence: TGTGCCAGCGGACAGGGAGACGGCTACGAGCAGTACTTC.

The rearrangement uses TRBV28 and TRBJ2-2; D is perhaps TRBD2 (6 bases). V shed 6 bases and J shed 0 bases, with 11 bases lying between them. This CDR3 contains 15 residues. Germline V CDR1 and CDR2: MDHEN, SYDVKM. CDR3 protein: CASRVSGSNTGELFF. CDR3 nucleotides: TGTGCCAGCAGGGTGAGCGGGTCGAACACCGGGGAGCTGTTTTTT.